The rows below give T cell receptor beta chains drawn from one sample of a study of control samples from healthy donors and cancer patients. Only in-frame clones appear in the TCRdb table, and some are missing; sequencing was by immunoSEQ multiplex PCR. Of approximately 90,000 clones listed, roughly 93% are singletons. Material for sequencing was blood. The source of these receptors is a woman aged 25-40 years in good health. The conserved cysteine and the conserved F or W are not part of the CDR3 here. Each record gives: J gene, V gene, CDR3 protein.

j_gene: TRBJ1-2
v_gene: TRBV5-6
CDR3aa: ASSFSDRVGYGYT

j_gene: TRBJ1-1
v_gene: TRBV19
CDR3aa: ASSRTRINTEAF

j_gene: TRBJ1-4
v_gene: TRBV7-2
CDR3aa: ASSLDTGATNEKLF

j_gene: TRBJ2-1
v_gene: TRBV10-1
CDR3aa: ASSELASPQF

j_gene: TRBJ2-7
v_gene: TRBV25-1
CDR3aa: ASTPGGVGYEQY

j_gene: TRBJ2-6
v_gene: TRBV4-2
CDR3aa: ASSQAHRTVAGANVLT

j_gene: TRBJ2-2
v_gene: TRBV30
CDR3aa: AWNLETETGELF

j_gene: TRBJ1-1
v_gene: TRBV10-3
CDR3aa: AIGTGLRAGNTEAF

j_gene: TRBJ1-2
v_gene: TRBV3-1/TRBV3-2
CDR3aa: ASSQASSGTLYPNYGYT

j_gene: TRBJ1-1
v_gene: TRBV21-1
CDR3aa: ANNRQVKNTEAF

j_gene: TRBJ1-1
v_gene: TRBV4-1
CDR3aa: ASSQDPNTEAF